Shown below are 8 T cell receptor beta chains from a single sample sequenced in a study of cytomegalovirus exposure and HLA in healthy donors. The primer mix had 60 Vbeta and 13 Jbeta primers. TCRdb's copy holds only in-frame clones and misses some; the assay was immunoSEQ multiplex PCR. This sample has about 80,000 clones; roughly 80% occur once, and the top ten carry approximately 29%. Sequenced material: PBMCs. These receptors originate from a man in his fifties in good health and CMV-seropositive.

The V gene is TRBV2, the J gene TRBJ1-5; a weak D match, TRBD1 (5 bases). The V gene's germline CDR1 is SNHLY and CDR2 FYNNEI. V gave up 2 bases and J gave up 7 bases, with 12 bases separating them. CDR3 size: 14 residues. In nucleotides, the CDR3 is TGTGCCAGCAGTGAACAGGGAGGACGACAGCCCCAGCATTTT. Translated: CASSEQGGRQPQHF.

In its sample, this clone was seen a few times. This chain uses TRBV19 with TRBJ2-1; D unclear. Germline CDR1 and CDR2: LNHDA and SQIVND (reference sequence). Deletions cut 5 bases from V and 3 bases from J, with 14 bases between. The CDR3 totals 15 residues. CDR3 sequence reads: CASSLLTLGYNEQFF. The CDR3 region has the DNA TGTGCCAGTAGTCTACTAACTTTAGGCTACAATGAGCAGTTCTTC.

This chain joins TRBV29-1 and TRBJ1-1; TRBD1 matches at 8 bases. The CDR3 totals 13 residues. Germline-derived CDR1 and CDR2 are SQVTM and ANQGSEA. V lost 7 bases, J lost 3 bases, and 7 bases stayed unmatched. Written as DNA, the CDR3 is TGCAGCGCCCGGACAGGGTGGTACACTGAAGCTTTCTTT. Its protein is CSARTGWYTEAFF. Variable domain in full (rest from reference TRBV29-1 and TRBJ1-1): SAVISQKPSRDICQRGTSLTIQCQVDSQVTMMFWYRQQPGQSLTLIATANQGSEATYESGFVIDKFPISRPNLTFSTLTVSNMSPEDSSIYLCSARTGWYTEAFFGQGTRLTVV.

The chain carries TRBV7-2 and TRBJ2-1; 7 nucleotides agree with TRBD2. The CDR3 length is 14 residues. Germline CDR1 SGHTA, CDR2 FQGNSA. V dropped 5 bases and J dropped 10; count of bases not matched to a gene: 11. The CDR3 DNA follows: TGTGCCAGCAGCCCGCGGGACGCCGGGGGGGAGCAGTTCTTC. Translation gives CASSPRDAGGEQFF.

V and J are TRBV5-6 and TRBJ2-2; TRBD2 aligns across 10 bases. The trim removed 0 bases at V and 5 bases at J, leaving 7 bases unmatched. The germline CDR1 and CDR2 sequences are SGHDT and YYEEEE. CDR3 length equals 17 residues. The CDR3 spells CASSLEGLAGETGELFF. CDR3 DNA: TGTGCCAGCAGCTTGGAAGGGCTAGCGGGAGAGACCGGGGAGCTGTTTTTT. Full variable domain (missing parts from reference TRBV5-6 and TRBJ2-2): DAGVTQSPTHLIKTRGQQVTLRCSPKSGHDTVSWYQQALGQGPQFIFQYYEEEERQRGNFPDRFSGHQFPNYSSELNVNALLLGDSALYLCASSLEGLAGETGELFFGEGSRLTVL.

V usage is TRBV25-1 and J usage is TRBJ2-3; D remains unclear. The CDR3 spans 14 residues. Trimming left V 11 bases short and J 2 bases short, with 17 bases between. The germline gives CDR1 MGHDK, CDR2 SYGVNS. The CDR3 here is CASKTESHTDTQYF. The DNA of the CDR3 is TGTGCCTCCAAGACTGAATCTCACACAGATACGCAGTATTTT.

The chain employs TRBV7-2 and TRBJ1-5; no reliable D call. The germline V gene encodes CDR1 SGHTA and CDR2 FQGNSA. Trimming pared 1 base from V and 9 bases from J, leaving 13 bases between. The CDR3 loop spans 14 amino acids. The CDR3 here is CASSLGVLEGPQHF. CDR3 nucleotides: TGTGCCAGCAGCTTAGGGGTTTTAGAGGGGCCCCAGCATTTT.

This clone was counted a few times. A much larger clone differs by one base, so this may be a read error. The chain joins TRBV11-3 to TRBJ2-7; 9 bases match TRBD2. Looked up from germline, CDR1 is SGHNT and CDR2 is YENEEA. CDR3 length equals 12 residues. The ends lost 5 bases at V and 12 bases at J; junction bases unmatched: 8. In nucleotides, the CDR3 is TGTGCCAGCAGCCCCCGGACTAGCGTGCCGTACTTC. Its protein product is CASSPRTSVPYF.